Listed below are T cell receptor beta chains from one sample, sequenced in a study of cytomegalovirus exposure and HLA in healthy donors. Clones were read by immunoSEQ multiplex PCR, and TCRdb kept only the in-frame ones, dropping some. In all, the sample yields around 110,000 clones. Specimen: PBMCs. These TCRs come from a man aged 40-50 years in good health and CMV-seropositive. Each CDR3 is given with its conserved first and last residue. Each record gives: J gene, D gene, V gene, CDR3 protein, CDR3 DNA. D genes are given only for firm matches.

TRBJ2-1 - TRBV30 CAWSVTYYNEQFF TGTGCCTGGAGTGTAACCTATTACAATGAGCAGTTCTTC
TRBJ2-7 TRBD2 TRBV7-9 CASTQSGTAYEQYF TGTGCCAGCACCCAAAGCGGGACGGCCTACGAGCAGTACTTC
TRBJ2-1 TRBD2 TRBV7-2 CASSLGLAGNEQFF TGTGCCAGCAGCTTAGGGCTAGCGGGAAATGAGCAGTTCTTC
TRBJ2-5 - TRBV7-9 CASSFGGETQYF TGTGCCAGCAGCTTCGGCGGGGAGACCCAGTACTTC
TRBJ2-1 - TRBV9 CASSGSENYNEQFF TGTGCCAGCAGCGGTAGCGAAAACTACAATGAGCAGTTCTTC
TRBJ2-2 - TRBV5-4 CASSFKGGLTGELFF TGTGCCAGCAGCTTCAAAGGAGGGCTAACCGGGGAGCTGTTTTTT
TRBJ2-3 - TRBV28 CASSSYTDTQYF TGTGCCAGCAGTTCCTACACAGATACGCAGTATTTT
TRBJ2-7 - TRBV5-8 CASSPGLFYEQYF TGTGCCAGCAGCCCCGGACTGTTCTACGAGCAGTACTTC
TRBJ2-3 - TRBV10-1 CASSEQSTTDTQYF TGCGCCAGCAGTGAGCAAAGCACCACAGATACGCAGTATTTT
TRBJ1-4 - TRBV19 CASSSRGASNEKLFF TGTGCCAGTAGTAGCCGGGGAGCGTCTAATGAAAAACTGTTTTTT
TRBJ2-3 TRBD1 TRBV9 CASSLQGLGDTQYF TGTGCCAGCAGCCTACAGGGGTTAGGAGATACGCAGTATTTT
TRBJ1-3 - TRBV28 CASSLRQDHSGNTIYF TGTGCCAGCAGTTTACGGCAGGATCACTCGGGAAACACCATATATTTT
TRBJ2-1 TRBD2 TRBV18 CASSPQIAGGNEQFF TGTGCCAGCTCACCACAGATAGCGGGAGGCAATGAGCAGTTCTTC
TRBJ1-3 TRBD1 TRBV18 CASSPPIGTGFGNTIYF TGTGCCAGCTCACCACCGATAGGGACAGGGTTTGGAAACACCATATATTTT
TRBJ1-3 - TRBV4-1 CASSPIPGEGGNTIYF TGCGCCAGCAGCCCTATCCCGGGGGAGGGTGGAAACACCATATATTTT
TRBJ2-7 - TRBV28 CASSPPHTENRILSIYEQYF TGTGCCAGCAGTCCCCCCCATACAGAGAACAGGATCCTGAGCATCTACGAGCAGTACTTC
TRBJ1-5 TRBD1 TRBV27 CASSQTPAGTVDQPQHF TGTGCCAGCAGTCAGACCCCAGCCGGGACAGTGGATCAGCCCCAGCATTTT
TRBJ2-3 - TRBV29-1 CSVSGGTDTQYF TGCAGCGTTTCCGGGGGTACAGATACGCAGTATTTT
TRBJ2-1 - TRBV7-9 CASSRGGQGNEQFF TGTGCCAGCAGTCGAGGTGGGCAGGGAAATGAGCAGTTCTTC
TRBJ2-1 - TRBV28 CASSRGTVNEQFF TGTGCCAGCAGCCGCGGGACTGTCAATGAGCAGTTCTTC
TRBJ2-3 - TRBV5-6 CASSPQGGLDTQYF TGTGCCAGCAGCCCACAAGGAGGGTTAGATACGCAGTATTTT
TRBJ2-1 TRBD1 TRBV6-5 CASSPYPGQYEQFF TGTGCCAGCAGTCCGTACCCGGGACAGTACGAGCAGTTCTTC
TRBJ1-4 - TRBV5-1 CASSLGGGGNEKLFF TGCGCCAGCAGCTTGGGGGGGGGCGGTAATGAAAAACTGTTTTTT
TRBJ1-1 - TRBV19 CASSIGLDTEAFF TGTGCCAGTAGTATAGGGCTCGACACTGAAGCTTTCTTT
TRBJ2-3 - TRBV10-3 CAISNREGMAQYF TGTGCCATCAGTAACAGGGAAGGTATGGCGCAGTATTTT
TRBJ1-1 TRBD1 TRBV28 CASSHRGQGAGREAFF TGTGCCAGCAGTCACCGGGGACAGGGGGCAGGTCGTGAAGCTTTCTTT
TRBJ1-3 - TRBV5-4 CASSLGGSGNTIYF TGTGCCAGCAGCTTAGGCGGATCCGGAAACACCATATATTTT
TRBJ2-2 - TRBV27 CASSPNTGELFF TGTGCCAGCAGTCCAAACACCGGGGAGCTGTTTTTT
TRBJ1-5 TRBD1 TRBV28 CASREDRARSQPQHF TGTGCCAGCAGAGAGGACAGGGCGCGGAGTCAGCCCCAGCATTTT
TRBJ1-2 - TRBV10-3 CAISDQGTTYLYGYTF TGTGCCATCAGTGACCAAGGGACAACATATCTCTATGGCTACACCTTC
TRBJ2-7 - TRBV9 CASSVDLSSYEQYF TGTGCCAGCAGCGTAGATCTCTCCTCCTACGAGCAGTACTTC
TRBJ2-7 TRBD1 TRBV6-1 CASSGTGAHEQYF TGTGCCAGCAGTGGCACAGGGGCCCACGAGCAGTACTTC
TRBJ2-5 TRBD2 TRBV11-2 CASSLGPAGGQETQYF TGTGCCAGCAGCTTAGGCCCAGCGGGAGGGCAAGAGACCCAGTACTTC
TRBJ2-3 - TRBV7-6 CASSYRDSYTDTQYF TGTGCCAGCTCCTACCGGGACTCTTACACAGATACGCAGTATTTT
TRBJ1-1 - TRBV7-9 CASSLTDSSNTEAFF TGTGCCAGCAGCTTAACGGACAGTTCGAACACTGAAGCTTTCTTT